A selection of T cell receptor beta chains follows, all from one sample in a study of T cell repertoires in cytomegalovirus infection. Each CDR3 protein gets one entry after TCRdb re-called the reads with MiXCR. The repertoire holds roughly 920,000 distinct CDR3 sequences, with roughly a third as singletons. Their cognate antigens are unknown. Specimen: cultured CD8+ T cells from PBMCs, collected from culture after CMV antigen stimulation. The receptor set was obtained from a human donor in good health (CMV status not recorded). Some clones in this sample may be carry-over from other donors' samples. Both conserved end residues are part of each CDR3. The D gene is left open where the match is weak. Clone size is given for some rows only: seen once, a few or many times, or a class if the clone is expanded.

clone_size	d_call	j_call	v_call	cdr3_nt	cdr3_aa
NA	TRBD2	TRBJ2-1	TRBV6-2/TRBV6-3	TGTGCCAGCAGGACCGGGACTACGAATTATAAGGTACGGGAGCAGTTCTTC	CASRTGTTNYKVREQFF
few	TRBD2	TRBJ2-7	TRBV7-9	TGTGCCAGCAGCTTAGCCCAGGGAGGGGATTCCTACGAGCAGTACTTC	CASSLAQGGDSYEQYF
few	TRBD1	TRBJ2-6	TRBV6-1	TGTGCCAGCGGACAGGGAAGAACTGGGGCCAACGTCCTGACTTTC	CASGQGRTGANVLTF
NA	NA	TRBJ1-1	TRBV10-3	TGTGCCAGTATTTCTCCGGGAACAGGGAACACTGAAGCTTTCTTT	CASISPGTGNTEAFF
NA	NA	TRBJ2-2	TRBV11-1	TGTGCCAGCAGCTTAGCGAGGGGGACGAACACCGGGGAGCTGTTTTTT	CASSLARGTNTGELFF
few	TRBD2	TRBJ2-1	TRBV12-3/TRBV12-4	TGTGCCAGCAGTTACGATTCTAGCGGGGGCCTCGTTAGCTCCTACAATGAGCAGTTCTTC	CASSYDSSGGLVSSYNEQFF
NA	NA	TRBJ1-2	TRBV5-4	TGTGCCAGCAGCTTGGCCAGCCAGGGGCCCGTTCACTATGGCTACACCTTC	CASSLASQGPVHYGYTF
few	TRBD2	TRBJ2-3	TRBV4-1	TGCGCCAGCAGCCAAGACGGCGGGGGGGAGGCAGATACGCAGTATTTT	CASSQDGGGEADTQYF
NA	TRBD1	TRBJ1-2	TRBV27	TGTGCCAGCAGTTTATACCCCCCTGGACAGGGGGCAAGTGGGGGCTACACCTTC	CASSLYPPGQGASGGYTF
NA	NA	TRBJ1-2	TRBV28	TGTGCCAGCAGTCCCACTACGACTCCTAACTATGGCTACACCTTC	CASSPTTTPNYGYTF
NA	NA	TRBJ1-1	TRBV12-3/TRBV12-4	TGTGCCAGCAGTTTAATCGATGAAGCTTTCTTT	CASSLIDEAFF
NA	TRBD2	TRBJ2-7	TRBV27	TGTGCCAGCAGACTAGCGGGGGCCTCCTACGAGCAGTACTTC	CASRLAGASYEQYF
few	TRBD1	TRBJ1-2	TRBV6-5	TGTGCCAGCAGACCCGACAGGGGGGTCTATGGCTACACCTTC	CASRPDRGVYGYTF
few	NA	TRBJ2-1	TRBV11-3	TGTGCCAGCAGCTTAGATGCCCCGGGGAACTCCTTAATATACAATGAGCAGTTCTTC	CASSLDAPGNSLIYNEQFF
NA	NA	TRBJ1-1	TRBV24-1	TGTGCCACCAGTTCCCGTGGCGGGCTGGAGGAGGCTTTCTTT	CATSSRGGLEEAFF
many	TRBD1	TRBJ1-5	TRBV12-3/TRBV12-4	TGTGCCAGCAGTTTCCTGACAGGGCCCGCTAGCAATCAGCCCCAGCATTTT	CASSFLTGPASNQPQHF
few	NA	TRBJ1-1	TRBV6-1	TGTGCCAGCAGTGAAGCGCTGAGGGGAATGTACACTGAAGCTTTCTTT	CASSEALRGMYTEAFF
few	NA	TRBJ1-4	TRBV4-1	TGCGCCAGCAGCCGCAAAGGCTTAGATGAAAAACTGTTTTTT	CASSRKGLDEKLFF
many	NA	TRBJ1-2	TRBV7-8	TGTGCCAGCAGCCTAGGTCTGGTTTGGGAGGGTGCGATCTATGGCTACACCTTC	CASSLGLVWEGAIYGYTF
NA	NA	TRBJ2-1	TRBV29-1	TGCAGCGTTGCCCAGGGCCTCTACAATGAGCAGTTCTTC	CSVAQGLYNEQFF
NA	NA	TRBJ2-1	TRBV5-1	TGCGCCAGCAGCTCGCCGGGACACCTAAATGAGCAGTTCTTC	CASSSPGHLNEQFF
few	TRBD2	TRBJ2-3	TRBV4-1	TGCGCCAGCAGCCAATCCGCGGGGGGCACAGATACGCAGTATTTT	CASSQSAGGTDTQYF
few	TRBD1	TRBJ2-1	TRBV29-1	TGCAGCGTTGGACAGGGGACTTACAATGAGCAGTTCTTC	CSVGQGTYNEQFF
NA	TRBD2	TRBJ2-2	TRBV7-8	TGTGCCAGCAGTACGGGACTAGCGGGGGGGCGCTACCCGGGAGACACCGGGGAGCTGTTTTTT	CASSTGLAGGRYPGDTGELFF
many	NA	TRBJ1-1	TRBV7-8	TGTGCCAGCAGCTTACCAGGCAGGATTGGGGACACTGAAGCTTTCTTT	CASSLPGRIGDTEAFF
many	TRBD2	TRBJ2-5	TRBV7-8	TGTGCCAGCAGCTACACTCCGGGACTAGCGGGGGAAGAAGAGACCCAGTACTTC	CASSYTPGLAGEEETQYF
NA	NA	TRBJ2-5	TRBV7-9	TGTGCCAGCAGCTTAGCGGTTCGACTGTGGGACCAAGAGACCCAGTACTTC	CASSLAVRLWDQETQYF
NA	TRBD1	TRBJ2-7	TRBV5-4	TGTGCCAGCAGCACCCGGGACAGGGACAACGAGCAGTACTTC	CASSTRDRDNEQYF
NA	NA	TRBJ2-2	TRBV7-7	TGTGCTATCCTGCCAGGGGTGGCCGGGGAGCTGTTTTTT	CAILPGVAGELFF
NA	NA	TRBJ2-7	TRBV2	TGTGCCAGCAGTGCTAGGGCGGAGAGCTCCTACGAGCAGTACTTC	CASSARAESSYEQYF
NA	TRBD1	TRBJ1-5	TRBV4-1	TGCGCCAGCAGCCCGACAGGGTTCGTTCAGCCCCAGCATTTT	CASSPTGFVQPQHF
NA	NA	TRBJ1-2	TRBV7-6	TGTGCCAGTGCCGGAAGTCGGATTTACACCTTC	CASAGSRIYTF
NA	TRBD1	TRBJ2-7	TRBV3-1	TGTGCCAGCAGCCAAGATAAACAGGGGAACTACGAGCAGTACTTC	CASSQDKQGNYEQYF
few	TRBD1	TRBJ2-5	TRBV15	TGTGCCACCAGCAGATTTACCGGGACAGGGGAAGAGACCCAGTACTTC	CATSRFTGTGEETQYF
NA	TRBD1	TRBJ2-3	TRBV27	TGTGCCAGCAGTTTCTCTAGGACAGGGACAGATACGCAGTATTTT	CASSFSRTGTDTQYF
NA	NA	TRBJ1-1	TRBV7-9	TGTGCCAGCAGCTCCCGGGACGGATGGAACACTGAAGCTTTCTTT	CASSSRDGWNTEAFF
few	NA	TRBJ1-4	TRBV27	TGTGCCAGCAGTTTATCTCGGGGGGCATCTGCAACTAATGAAAAACTGTTTTTT	CASSLSRGASATNEKLFF
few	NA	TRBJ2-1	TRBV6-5	TGTGCCAGCAGTTACCGAGGTGGAAATTACAATGAGCAGTTCTTC	CASSYRGGNYNEQFF
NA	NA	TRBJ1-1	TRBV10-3	TGTGCCATCAGTAGTCTTTTTTCGGGGGATCAAGCTTTCTTT	CAISSLFSGDQAFF
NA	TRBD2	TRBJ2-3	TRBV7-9	TGTGCCAGCAACCCCCCCACTAGCGGGCGTAGCACAGATACGCAGTATTTT	CASNPPTSGRSTDTQYF
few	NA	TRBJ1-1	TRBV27	TGTGCCAGCCGACGAAGGGGAGCTGAAGCTTTCTTT	CASRRRGAEAFF
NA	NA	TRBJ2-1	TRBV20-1	TGCAGTGCTAGAGATTGGGAAGCGAATGAGCAGTTCTTC	CSARDWEANEQFF
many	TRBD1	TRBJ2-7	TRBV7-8	TGTGCCAGCAGCTCGACAGGGAATTGGAACGAGCAGTACTTC	CASSSTGNWNEQYF
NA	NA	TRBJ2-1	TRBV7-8	TGTGTCAGCAGCCTAGGAGGCCTAGTTTTCCAGTTCTTC	CVSSLGGLVFQFF
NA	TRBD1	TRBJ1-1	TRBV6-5	TGTGCCAGCAGTTGGACCTCAACAGGGGACACTGAAGCTTTCTTT	CASSWTSTGDTEAFF
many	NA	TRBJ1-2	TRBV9	TGTGCCAGCAGCGTAGCGGATAACTATGGCTACACCTTC	CASSVADNYGYTF